Listed below are T cell receptor beta chains from one sample, sequenced in a study of blood T cells in healthy people across ages. TCRdb reanalysed the 5' RACE reads using MiXCR and keeps one entry per CDR3 protein. This sample yields about 830,000 distinct CDR3 sequences, of which about three fifths are seen a single time; roughly 22% belongs to the top ten. The material sequenced was blood. The origin of the receptors is a man aged 25 to 40 in good health. CDR3s include the opening cysteine and the closing phenylalanine or tryptophan. Fields, in order: V gene, D gene, J gene, clone size, CDR3 DNA, CDR3 protein. The D gene is left open where the match is weak. The size entry is marked missing in some rows and otherwise reads once, few, many or a size class.

TRBV6-6,.,TRBJ1-6,few,TGTGCCAGCAGGGAATCAAATAATTCACCCCTCCACTTT,CASRESNNSPLHF
TRBV15,TRBD1,TRBJ2-3,.,TGTGCCACCAGCAGTAGCTCCGGGACAGGCGGCACAGATACGCAGTATTTT,CATSSSSGTGGTDTQYF
TRBV5-1,.,TRBJ2-7,.,TGCGCCAGCAGCTTGACGGACAGTTTGTACGAGCAGTACTTC,CASSLTDSLYEQYF
TRBV20-1,.,TRBJ2-3,.,TGCAGTGCTCAACTAGGAGGCACGGGGAATACGCAGTATTTT,CSAQLGGTGNTQYF
TRBV27,.,TRBJ2-1,.,TGTGCCAGCAGTTTATCGACCAAGGGGAGGAATGAGCAGTTCTTC,CASSLSTKGRNEQFF
TRBV12-3/TRBV12-4,TRBD1,TRBJ2-1,.,TGTGCCAGCAGCACAGGCGGACAGGGAATGTACAATGAGCAGTTCTTC,CASSTGGQGMYNEQFF
TRBV2,.,TRBJ2-7,.,TGTGCCAGCAGGGACACCTACGAGCAGTACTTC,CASRDTYEQYF
TRBV6-2/TRBV6-3,TRBD1,TRBJ2-6,.,TGTGCCAGCAGCCCAGCCGGACAGGGGATTGCCTCTGGGGCCAACGTCCTGACTTTC,CASSPAGQGIASGANVLTF
TRBV20-1,.,TRBJ2-7,.,TGCAGTGCTAGGTTCCGCTACGAGCAGTACTTC,CSARFRYEQYF
TRBV7-9,.,TRBJ2-4,.,TGTGCCAGCAGAGGGGGGCGGGAAAACATTCAGTACTTC,CASRGGRENIQYF
TRBV20-1,.,TRBJ2-3,.,TGCAGTGCTAGAGATCGAATTAGCGGCACAGATACGCAGTATTTT,CSARDRISGTDTQYF
TRBV6-6,.,TRBJ1-5,.,TGTGCCAGCAGTTATTTGGGTGAGGGACGGAATCAGCCCCAGCATTTT,CASSYLGEGRNQPQHF
TRBV21-1,.,TRBJ2-1,.,TGTGCCAGACTTAGCGGGATGAAAGGAACCCGCTCCTACAATGAGCAGTTCTTC,CARLSGMKGTRSYNEQFF
TRBV4-3,.,TRBJ2-7,.,TGCGCCAGCAGCCAAGATCGACAGGCCGCTTCCTACGAGCAGTACTTC,CASSQDRQAASYEQYF
TRBV3-1,TRBD1,TRBJ1-2,.,TGTGCCAGCAGCCAAAGGGGGACAGTGGCTGGCTACACCTTC,CASSQRGTVAGYTF
TRBV9,.,TRBJ2-5,.,TGTGCCAGCAGCGTAGTGGCAGAAGAGACCCAGTACTTC,CASSVVAEETQYF
TRBV10-3,.,TRBJ2-3,.,TGTGCCATCAGTGAAGGGAAGGCAGATACGCAGTATTTT,CAISEGKADTQYF
TRBV29-1,.,TRBJ1-1,.,TGCAGCGTTAGGACCACCATGAACACTGAAGCTTTCTTT,CSVRTTMNTEAFF
TRBV7-2,.,TRBJ2-1,.,TGTGCCAGCAGCCCAGGGTCTACGGGGAATGAGCAGTTCTTC,CASSPGSTGNEQFF
TRBV7-2,.,TRBJ2-6,.,TGTGCCAGCAGGTCTCAGGACTCTGGGGCCAACGTCCTGACTTTC,CASRSQDSGANVLTF
TRBV6-5,.,TRBJ1-2,few,TGTGCCAGCAGTTACTCCCCTTGGGTCCCTAACTATGGCTACACCTTC,CASSYSPWVPNYGYTF
TRBV12-3/TRBV12-4,TRBD2,TRBJ2-5,few,TGTGCCAGCAGTTTGGTAGCGGGAGCGGGGGAGACCCAGTACTTC,CASSLVAGAGETQYF
TRBV30,TRBD2,TRBJ2-2,.,TGTGCCTGGAGTGTTCCAGGGACTACGAACACCGGGGAGCTGTTTTTT,CAWSVPGTTNTGELFF
TRBV20-1,.,TRBJ1-1,.,TGCAGTGCTAGGAGAAGTACAGGGAGTACTGAAGCTTTCTTT,CSARRSTGSTEAFF
TRBV6-2/TRBV6-3,.,TRBJ1-2,.,TGTGCCAGTCAGACGGACTACTATGGCTACACCTTC,CASQTDYYGYTF
TRBV20-1,TRBD1,TRBJ1-5,many,TGCAGTGTTCGTCAGGGGGCAGAGCAGCCCCAGCATTTT,CSVRQGAEQPQHF
TRBV20-1,TRBD2,TRBJ2-7,.,TGCTCAAAGTCAGGGACTAGCGGGAGCGATGAGCAGTACTTC,CSKSGTSGSDEQYF
TRBV2,.,TRBJ2-5,.,TGTGCCAGCAGTGTCTCACAGAACCAAGAGACCCAGTACTTC,CASSVSQNQETQYF
TRBV10-3,TRBD1,TRBJ2-7,.,TGTGCCATCAGTGAACAGGGGGGAACTTTCGAGCAGTACTTC,CAISEQGGTFEQYF
TRBV25-1,TRBD2,TRBJ2-6,.,TGTACCAGCAGCCGGCGGGGGGTAGCGGGATTCGACTCTGGGGCCAACGTCCTGACTTTC,CTSSRRGVAGFDSGANVLTF
TRBV12-3/TRBV12-4,TRBD2,TRBJ2-3,.,TGTGTCAGCAGGCTTACTAGCGCTACGCAGTATTTT,CVSRLTSATQYF
TRBV7-2,.,TRBJ2-5,few,TGTGCCAGCAGCTTAGGACCCGATGAGACCCAGTACTTC,CASSLGPDETQYF
TRBV7-8,TRBD2,TRBJ2-3,once,TGTGCCAGCAGATGGCGGGCCTCCGGGGGGGATACGCAGTATTTT,CASRWRASGGDTQYF
TRBV5-8,.,TRBJ1-1,few,TGTGCCAGCAGCTTGGTCCAGGGAGCTACCACTGAAGCTTTCTTT,CASSLVQGATTEAFF
TRBV7-7,.,TRBJ2-7,.,TGTGCTAGCAGCTTAGGAGAAGGGTCCTACGAGCAGTACTTC,CASSLGEGSYEQYF
TRBV9,.,TRBJ2-1,.,TGTGCCAGCAGCGAGGACTCTAGCTCCTACAATGAGCAGTTCTTC,CASSEDSSSYNEQFF
TRBV12-3/TRBV12-4,TRBD1,TRBJ2-1,.,TGTGCCAGCACCCCGGACAGGGCTGAGGATGAGCAGTTCTTC,CASTPDRAEDEQFF
TRBV20-1,TRBD1,TRBJ1-1,.,TGCAGTGCTAGGGCAGGGGGCACTGAAGCTTTCTTT,CSARAGGTEAFF
TRBV10-3,.,TRBJ1-2,.,TGTGCCATCAGTGAGTCCCAAGATGGCTACACCTTC,CAISESQDGYTF
TRBV4-3,.,TRBJ2-7,.,TGCGCCAGCAGCCAAGAGGGGGCGGGAAACGATGAGCAGTACTTC,CASSQEGAGNDEQYF
TRBV12-3/TRBV12-4,.,TRBJ2-3,few,TGTGCCAGCACTCCATGGGCGGGAAGCTCAAATACGCAGTATTTT,CASTPWAGSSNTQYF
TRBV6-2/TRBV6-3,.,TRBJ2-6,few,TGTGCCACCAAAGGCCTTCGTGGGGCCAACGTCCTGACTTTC,CATKGLRGANVLTF
TRBV7-9,.,TRBJ1-1,.,TGTGCCAGCAGCTTTGAAGGGCTGGACACTGAAGCTTTCTTT,CASSFEGLDTEAFF
TRBV20-1,TRBD1,TRBJ1-1,once,TGCAGTGCTAAAGAGGGGACAGGGGGATACCACACTGAAGCTTTCTTT,CSAKEGTGGYHTEAFF
TRBV6-5,TRBD2,TRBJ2-1,few,TGTGCCAGCAGTTACGCTAGCGGGGGGCTTAAACGCTCCTACAATGAGCAGTTCTTC,CASSYASGGLKRSYNEQFF
TRBV5-1,TRBD1,TRBJ1-4,.,TGCGCCAGCAGCGCGACAGGGAATAATGAAAAACTGTTTTTT,CASSATGNNEKLFF
TRBV6-2/TRBV6-3,.,TRBJ2-3,few,TGTGCCATCTCACTGGGGGGGCACACAGATACGCAGTATTTT,CAISLGGHTDTQYF
TRBV28,TRBD1,TRBJ1-2,.,TGTGCCAGCAGTTGGGACAGGGCGAAGGGCTACACCTTC,CASSWDRAKGYTF
TRBV4-3,.,TRBJ2-3,.,TGCGCCAGCAGCCAAGAGAGATCGTATGCAGATACGCAGTATTTT,CASSQERSYADTQYF
TRBV12-3/TRBV12-4,.,TRBJ2-1,.,TGTGCCAGCAGGGTGGGCGGGGGCAACAATGAGCAGTTCTTC,CASRVGGGNNEQFF
TRBV7-2,.,TRBJ2-5,few,TGTGCCAGCAGCCTAGACCCCGCGGTAGGGACCCAGTACTTC,CASSLDPAVGTQYF
TRBV12-3/TRBV12-4,.,TRBJ2-3,.,TGTGCCAGCAGTTTCTTTCAAGGCGCGACCTCAGATACGCAGTATTTT,CASSFFQGATSDTQYF
TRBV12-3/TRBV12-4,TRBD1,TRBJ1-4,.,TGTGCCAGCAGCTATGGACAGGGGGCCAAACTGTTTTTT,CASSYGQGAKLFF
TRBV15,.,TRBJ2-7,many,TGTGCCACCAGCAGGGGCACGACCTACGAGCAGTACTTC,CATSRGTTYEQYF
TRBV7-2,.,TRBJ2-7,.,TGTGCCAGCAGCCCAACTCGGACAGTATACGAGCAGTACTTC,CASSPTRTVYEQYF
TRBV7-9,.,TRBJ2-5,.,TGTGCCAGCAGCTTAATAAAGGGCCGGGAGACCCAGTACTTC,CASSLIKGRETQYF
TRBV4-3,.,TRBJ1-4,.,TGCGCCAGCAGCCAAATGGGAGAGGGAAAACTGTTTTTT,CASSQMGEGKLFF